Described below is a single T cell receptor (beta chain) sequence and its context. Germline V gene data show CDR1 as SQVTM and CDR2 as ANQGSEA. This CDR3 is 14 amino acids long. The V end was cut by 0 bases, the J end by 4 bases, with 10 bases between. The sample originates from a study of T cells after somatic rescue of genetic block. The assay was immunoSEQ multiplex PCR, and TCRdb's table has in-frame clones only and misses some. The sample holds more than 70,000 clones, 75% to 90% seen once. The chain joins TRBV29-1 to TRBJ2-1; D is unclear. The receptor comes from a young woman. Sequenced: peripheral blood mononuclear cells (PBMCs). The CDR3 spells CSVEDSTSYNEQFF. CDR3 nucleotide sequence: TGCAGCGTTGAAGACTCCACTTCATACAATGAGCAGTTCTTC.